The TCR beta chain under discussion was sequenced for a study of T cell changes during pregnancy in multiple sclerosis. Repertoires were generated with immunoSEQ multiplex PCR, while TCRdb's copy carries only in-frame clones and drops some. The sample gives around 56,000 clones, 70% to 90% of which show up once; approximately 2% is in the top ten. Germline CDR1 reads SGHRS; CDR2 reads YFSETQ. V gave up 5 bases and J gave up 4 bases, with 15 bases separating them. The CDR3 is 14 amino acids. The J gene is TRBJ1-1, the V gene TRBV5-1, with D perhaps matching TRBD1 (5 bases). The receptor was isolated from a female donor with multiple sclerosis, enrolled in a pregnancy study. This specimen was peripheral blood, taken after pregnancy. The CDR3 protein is CASRFQGLVTEAFF. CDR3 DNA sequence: TGCGCCAGCAGATTCCAGGGTCTCGTCACTGAAGCTTTCTTT.